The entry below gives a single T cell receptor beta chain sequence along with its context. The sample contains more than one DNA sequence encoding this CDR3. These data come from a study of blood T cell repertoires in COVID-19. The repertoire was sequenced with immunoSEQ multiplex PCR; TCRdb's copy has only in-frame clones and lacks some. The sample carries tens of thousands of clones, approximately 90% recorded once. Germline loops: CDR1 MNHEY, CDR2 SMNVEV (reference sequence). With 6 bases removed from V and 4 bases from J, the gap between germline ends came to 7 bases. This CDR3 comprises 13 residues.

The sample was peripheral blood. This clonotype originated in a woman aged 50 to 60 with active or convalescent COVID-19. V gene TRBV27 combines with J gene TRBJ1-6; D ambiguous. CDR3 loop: CASSFSYNSPLHF. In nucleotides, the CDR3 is TGTGCCAGCAGCTTTTCGTATAATTCACCCCTCCACTTT.